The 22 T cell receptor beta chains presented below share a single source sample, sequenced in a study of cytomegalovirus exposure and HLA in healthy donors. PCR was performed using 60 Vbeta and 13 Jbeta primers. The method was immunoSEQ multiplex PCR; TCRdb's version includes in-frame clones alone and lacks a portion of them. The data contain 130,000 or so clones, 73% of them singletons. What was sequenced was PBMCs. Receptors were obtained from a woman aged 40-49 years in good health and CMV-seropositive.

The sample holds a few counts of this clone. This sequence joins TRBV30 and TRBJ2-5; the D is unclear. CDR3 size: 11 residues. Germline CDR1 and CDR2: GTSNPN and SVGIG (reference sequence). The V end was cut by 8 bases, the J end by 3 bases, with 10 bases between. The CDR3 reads CARSTEETQYF. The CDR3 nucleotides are TGTGCCCGCTCTACAGAAGAGACCCAGTACTTC.

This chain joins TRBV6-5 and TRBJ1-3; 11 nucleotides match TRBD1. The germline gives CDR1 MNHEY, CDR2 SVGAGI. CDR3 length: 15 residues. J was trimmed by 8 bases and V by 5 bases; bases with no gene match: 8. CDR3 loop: CASSGSGTGGYTIYF. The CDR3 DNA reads TGTGCCAGCAGTGGATCCGGGACAGGGGGATACACCATATATTTT.

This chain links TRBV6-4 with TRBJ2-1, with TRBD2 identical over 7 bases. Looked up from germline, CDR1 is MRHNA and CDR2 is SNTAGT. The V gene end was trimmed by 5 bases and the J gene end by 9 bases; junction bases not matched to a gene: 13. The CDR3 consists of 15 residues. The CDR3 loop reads CASSPTSRGGGEQFF. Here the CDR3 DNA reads TGTGCCAGCAGTCCAACCTCGAGGGGCGGGGGTGAGCAGTTCTTC.

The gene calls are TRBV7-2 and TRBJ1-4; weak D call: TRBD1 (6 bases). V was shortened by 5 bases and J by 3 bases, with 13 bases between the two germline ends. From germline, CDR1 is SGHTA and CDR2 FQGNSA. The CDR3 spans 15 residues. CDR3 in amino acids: CASSLNRVPNEKLFF. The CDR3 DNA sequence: TGTGCCAGCAGCCTCAACAGGGTACCTAATGAAAAACTGTTTTTT.

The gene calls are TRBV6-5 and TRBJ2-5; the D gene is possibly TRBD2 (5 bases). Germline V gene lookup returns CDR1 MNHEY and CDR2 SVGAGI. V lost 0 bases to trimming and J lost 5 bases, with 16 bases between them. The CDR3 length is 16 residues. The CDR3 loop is CASSYSGGLARETQYF. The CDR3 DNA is TGTGCCAGCAGTTACTCTGGAGGTCTAGCTCGGGAGACCCAGTACTTC.

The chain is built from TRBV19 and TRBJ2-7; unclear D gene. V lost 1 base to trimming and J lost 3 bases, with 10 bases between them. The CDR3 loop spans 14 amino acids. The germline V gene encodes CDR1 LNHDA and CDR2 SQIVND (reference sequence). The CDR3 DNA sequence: TGTGCCAGTAGTATAGCACACACCCACTACGAGCAGTACTTC. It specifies CASSIAHTHYEQYF.

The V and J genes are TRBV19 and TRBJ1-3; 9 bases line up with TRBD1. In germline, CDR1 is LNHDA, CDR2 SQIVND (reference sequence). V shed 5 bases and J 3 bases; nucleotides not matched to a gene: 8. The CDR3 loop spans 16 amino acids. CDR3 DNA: TGTGCCAGTAGTGGGGACAGGGCGTTCAGTGGAAACACCATATATTTT. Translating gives CASSGDRAFSGNTIYF.

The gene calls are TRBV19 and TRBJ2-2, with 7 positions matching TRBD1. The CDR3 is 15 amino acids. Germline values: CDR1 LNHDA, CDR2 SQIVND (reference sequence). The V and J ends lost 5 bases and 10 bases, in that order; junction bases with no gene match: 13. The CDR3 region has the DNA TGTGCCAGTAGTCCCCAGACAGGGTCAATAGAGGAGCTGTTTTTT. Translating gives CASSPQTGSIEELFF. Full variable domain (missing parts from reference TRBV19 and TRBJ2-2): DGGITQSPKYLFRKEGQNVTLSCEQNLNHDAMYWYRQDPGQGLRLIYYSQIVNDFQKGDIAEGYSVSREKKESFPLTVTSAQKNPTAFYLCASSPQTGSIEELFFGEGSRLTVL.

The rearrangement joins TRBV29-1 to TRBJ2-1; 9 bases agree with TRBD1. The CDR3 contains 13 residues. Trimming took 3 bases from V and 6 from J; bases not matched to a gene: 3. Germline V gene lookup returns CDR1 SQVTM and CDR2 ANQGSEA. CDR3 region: CSVDGQGSNEQFF. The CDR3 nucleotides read TGCAGCGTTGACGGACAGGGGAGCAATGAGCAGTTCTTC.

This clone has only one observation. DNA for the CDR3: TGCGCCAGCAGCCAAAGGGGGGGGAGAGGTAGCGGGCCAGATACGCAGTATTTT. The encoded protein is CASSQRGGRGSGPDTQYF. This chain joins TRBV4-3 and TRBJ2-3; the D gene is possibly TRBD2 (7 bases). The CDR3 sequence is 18 residues long. V lost 2 bases and J 4 bases, leaving 22 bases between the germline ends. Germline V gene data show CDR1 as LGHNA and CDR2 as YSLEER.

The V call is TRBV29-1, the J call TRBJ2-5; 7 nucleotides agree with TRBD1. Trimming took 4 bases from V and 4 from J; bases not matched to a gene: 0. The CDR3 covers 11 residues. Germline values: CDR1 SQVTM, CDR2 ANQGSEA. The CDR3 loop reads CSVGTGETQYF. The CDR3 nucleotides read TGCAGCGTTGGGACAGGAGAGACCCAGTACTTC.

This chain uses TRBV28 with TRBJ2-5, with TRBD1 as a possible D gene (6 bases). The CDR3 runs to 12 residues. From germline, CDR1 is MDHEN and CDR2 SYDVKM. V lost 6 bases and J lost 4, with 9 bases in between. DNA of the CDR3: TGTGCCAGCAGGACAGGTTTAGAGACCCAGTACTTC. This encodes CASRTGLETQYF.

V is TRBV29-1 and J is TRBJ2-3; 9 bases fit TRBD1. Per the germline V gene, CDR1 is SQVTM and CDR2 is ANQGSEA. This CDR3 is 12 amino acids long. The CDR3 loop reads CGGTGGADTQYF. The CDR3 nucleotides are TGCGGGGGCACAGGGGGCGCAGATACGCAGTATTTT.

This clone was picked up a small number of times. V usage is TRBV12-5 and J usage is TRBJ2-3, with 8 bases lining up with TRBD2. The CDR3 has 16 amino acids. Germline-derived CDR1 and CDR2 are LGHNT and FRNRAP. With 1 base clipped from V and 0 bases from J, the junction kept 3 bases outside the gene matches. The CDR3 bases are TGTGCTAGTGGTTTGGGACTAGCGACTAGCACAGATACGCAGTATTTT. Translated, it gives CASGLGLATSTDTQYF.

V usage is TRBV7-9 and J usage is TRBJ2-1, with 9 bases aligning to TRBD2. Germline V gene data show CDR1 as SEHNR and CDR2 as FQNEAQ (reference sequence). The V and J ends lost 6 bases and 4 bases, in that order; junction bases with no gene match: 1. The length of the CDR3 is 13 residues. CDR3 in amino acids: CASRLAGYNEQFF. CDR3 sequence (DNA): TGTGCCAGCAGGCTAGCGGGGTACAATGAGCAGTTCTTC. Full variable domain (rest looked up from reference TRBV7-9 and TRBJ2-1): DTGVSQNPRHKITKRGQNVTFRCDPISEHNRLYWYRQTLGQGPEFLTYFQNEAQLEKSRLLSDRFSAERPKGSFSTLEIQRTEQGDSAMYLCASRLAGYNEQFFGPGTRLTVL.

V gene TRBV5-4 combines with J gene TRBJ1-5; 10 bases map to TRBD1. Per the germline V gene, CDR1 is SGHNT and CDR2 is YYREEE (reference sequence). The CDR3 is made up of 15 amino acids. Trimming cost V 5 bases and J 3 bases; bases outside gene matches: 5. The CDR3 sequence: CASSPDRGINQPQHF. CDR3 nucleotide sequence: TGTGCCAGCAGTCCGGACAGGGGGATCAATCAGCCCCAGCATTTT.

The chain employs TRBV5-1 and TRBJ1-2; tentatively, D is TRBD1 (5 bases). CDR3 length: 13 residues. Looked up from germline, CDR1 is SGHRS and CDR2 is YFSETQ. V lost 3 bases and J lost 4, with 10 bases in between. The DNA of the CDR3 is TGCGCCAGCAGCTCACAGGATCTCTATGGCTACACCTTC. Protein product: CASSSQDLYGYTF.

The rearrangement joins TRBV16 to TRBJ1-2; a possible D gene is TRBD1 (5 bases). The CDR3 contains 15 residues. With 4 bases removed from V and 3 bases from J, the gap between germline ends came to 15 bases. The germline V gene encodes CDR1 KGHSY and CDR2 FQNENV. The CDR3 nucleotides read TGTGCCAGCAGCCCCACCTCCCGGGGGGACTATGGCTACACCTTC. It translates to CASSPTSRGDYGYTF. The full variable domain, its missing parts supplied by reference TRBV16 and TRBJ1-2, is GEEVAQTPKHLVRGEGQKAKLYCAPIKGHSYVFWYQQVLKNEFKFLISFQNENVFDETGMPKERFSAKCLPNSPCSLEIQATKLEDSAVYFCASSPTSRGDYGYTFGSGTRLTVV.

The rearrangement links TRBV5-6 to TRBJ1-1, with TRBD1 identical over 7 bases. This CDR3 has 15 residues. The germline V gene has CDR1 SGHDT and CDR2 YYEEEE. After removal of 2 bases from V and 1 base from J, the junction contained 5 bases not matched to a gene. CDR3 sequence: CASSFWDRRNTEAFF. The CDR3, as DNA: TGTGCCAGCAGCTTTTGGGACAGAAGGAACACTGAAGCTTTCTTT.

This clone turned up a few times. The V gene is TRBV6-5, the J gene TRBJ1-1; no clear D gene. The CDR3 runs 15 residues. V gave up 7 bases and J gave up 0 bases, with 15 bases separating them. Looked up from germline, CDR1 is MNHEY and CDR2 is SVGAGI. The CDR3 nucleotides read TGTGCCAGCACGGCGGCTCGCCGATTGAACACTGAAGCTTTCTTT. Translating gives CASTAARRLNTEAFF.

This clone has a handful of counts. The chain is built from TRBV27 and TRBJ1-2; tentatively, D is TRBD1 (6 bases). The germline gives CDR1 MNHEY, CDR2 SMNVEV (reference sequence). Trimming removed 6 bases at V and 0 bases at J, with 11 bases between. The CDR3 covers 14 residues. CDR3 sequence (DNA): TGTGCCAGCAGCCTTAAGGGGGCTAACTATGGCTACACCTTC. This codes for CASSLKGANYGYTF.

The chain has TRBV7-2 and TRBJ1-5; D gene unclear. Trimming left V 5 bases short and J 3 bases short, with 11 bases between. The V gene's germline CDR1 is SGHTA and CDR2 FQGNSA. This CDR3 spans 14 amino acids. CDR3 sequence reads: CASSETGVNQPQHF. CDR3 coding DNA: TGTGCCAGCAGCGAGACCGGAGTCAATCAGCCCCAGCATTTT.